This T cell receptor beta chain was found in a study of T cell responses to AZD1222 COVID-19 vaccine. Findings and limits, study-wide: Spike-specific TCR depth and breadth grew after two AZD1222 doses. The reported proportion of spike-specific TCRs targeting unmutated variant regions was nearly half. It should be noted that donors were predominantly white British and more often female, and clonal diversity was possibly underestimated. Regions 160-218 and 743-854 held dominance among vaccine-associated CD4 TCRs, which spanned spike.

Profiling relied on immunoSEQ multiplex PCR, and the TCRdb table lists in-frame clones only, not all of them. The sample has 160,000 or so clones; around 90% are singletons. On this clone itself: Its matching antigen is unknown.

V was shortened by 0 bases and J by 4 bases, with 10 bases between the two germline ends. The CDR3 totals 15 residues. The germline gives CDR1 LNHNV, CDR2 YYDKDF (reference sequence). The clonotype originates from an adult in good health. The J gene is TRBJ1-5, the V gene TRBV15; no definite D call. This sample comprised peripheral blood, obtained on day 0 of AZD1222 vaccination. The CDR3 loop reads CATSRDFLGNQPQHF. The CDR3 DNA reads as TGTGCCACCAGCAGAGATTTTCTGGGAAATCAGCCCCAGCATTTT.